The rows below give T cell receptor beta chains drawn from one sample of a study of OX40 agonist ivuxolimab in advanced cancers. TCRdb's table, derived via immunoSEQ multiplex PCR, lists solely in-frame clones and lacks some. The top ten clones hold under 3.5% of a sample with about 58,000 clones, about 87% of them seen once. Sequences were derived from CD4+ or CD8+ T cells sorted from blood, sampled in a trial of the OX40 agonist ivuxolimab. These receptor sequences come from an adult with an advanced solid tumor such as melanoma, head and neck, liver or kidney cancer. Each CDR3 is given with its conserved first and last residue. The D gene is left open where the match is weak. Not all rows give a size; the values are once, few, many and, for expanded clones, a class.

V gene: TRBV30; J gene: TRBJ1-4; D gene: NA; clone size: few; CDR3 protein: CAWSVGADEKLFF; CDR3 DNA: TGTGCCTGGAGTGTAGGGGCAGATGAAAAACTGTTTTTT
V gene: TRBV19; J gene: TRBJ2-1; D gene: NA; clone size: NA; CDR3 protein: CASSPRDRGEQFF; CDR3 DNA: TGTGCCAGTAGCCCCCGGGACCGTGGGGAGCAGTTCTTC
V gene: TRBV7-7; J gene: TRBJ2-3; D gene: NA; clone size: NA; CDR3 protein: CASSLDRTDTQYF; CDR3 DNA: TGTGCTAGCAGCTTAGACCGTACAGATACGCAGTATTTT
V gene: TRBV25-1; J gene: TRBJ2-1; D gene: TRBD2; clone size: NA; CDR3 protein: CASGLAGGNEQFF; CDR3 DNA: TGTGCCAGCGGACTAGCGGGAGGCAATGAGCAGTTCTTC
V gene: TRBV7-3; J gene: TRBJ1-4; D gene: NA; clone size: NA; CDR3 protein: CASSRTQGEKLFF; CDR3 DNA: TGTGCCAGCAGCCGGACTCAGGGAGAAAAACTGTTTTTT
V gene: TRBV5-1; J gene: TRBJ1-4; D gene: NA; clone size: NA; CDR3 protein: CASSLSGRGTNEKLFF; CDR3 DNA: TGCGCCAGCAGCTTGTCGGGGAGGGGGACTAATGAAAAACTGTTTTTT
V gene: TRBV6-1; J gene: TRBJ2-7; D gene: NA; clone size: few; CDR3 protein: CASSASGNSYEQYF; CDR3 DNA: TGTGCCAGCAGTGCATCAGGTAACTCCTACGAGCAGTACTTC
V gene: TRBV10-3; J gene: TRBJ1-2; D gene: TRBD1; clone size: NA; CDR3 protein: CAISAGQGSYGYTF; CDR3 DNA: TGTGCCATCAGTGCAGGACAGGGTTCATATGGCTACACCTTC
V gene: TRBV28; J gene: TRBJ1-1; D gene: NA; clone size: NA; CDR3 protein: CASSFLGYAGDWGTEAFF; CDR3 DNA: TGTGCCAGCAGTTTCTTAGGCTACGCAGGGGACTGGGGCACTGAAGCTTTCTTT
V gene: TRBV29-1; J gene: TRBJ2-5; D gene: NA; clone size: NA; CDR3 protein: CSVRPLGGETQYF; CDR3 DNA: TGCAGCGTTCGCCCCTTGGGGGGAGAGACCCAGTACTTC
V gene: TRBV28; J gene: TRBJ1-1; D gene: NA; clone size: NA; CDR3 protein: CASSSGGGENTEAFF; CDR3 DNA: TGTGCCAGCAGTTCCGGGGGGGGAGAGAACACTGAAGCTTTCTTT
V gene: TRBV6-1; J gene: TRBJ1-5; D gene: NA; clone size: NA; CDR3 protein: CASTQGGNGNQPQHF; CDR3 DNA: TGTGCCAGCACACAAGGAGGCAACGGAAATCAGCCCCAGCATTTT
V gene: TRBV19; J gene: TRBJ2-7; D gene: NA; clone size: NA; CDR3 protein: CASSSGLQSSYEQYF; CDR3 DNA: TGTGCCAGTAGTTCCGGACTACAGAGCTCCTACGAGCAGTACTTC
V gene: TRBV2; J gene: TRBJ2-7; D gene: NA; clone size: once; CDR3 protein: CASSTNSYEQYF; CDR3 DNA: TGTGCCAGCAGCACAAACAGCTACGAGCAGTACTTC
V gene: TRBV5-1; J gene: TRBJ2-3; D gene: TRBD1; clone size: NA; CDR3 protein: CASSLEGQRQDTQYF; CDR3 DNA: TGCGCCAGCAGCTTGGAGGGACAGAGACAAGATACGCAGTATTTT
V gene: TRBV5-1; J gene: TRBJ1-4; D gene: NA; clone size: NA; CDR3 protein: CASSPRGVDEKLFF; CDR3 DNA: TGCGCCAGCAGCCCGCGGGGGGTTGATGAAAAACTGTTTTTT
V gene: TRBV19; J gene: TRBJ1-2; D gene: TRBD1; clone size: NA; CDR3 protein: CASTDPGQGFYGYTF; CDR3 DNA: TGTGCCAGTACCGACCCCGGACAGGGCTTCTATGGCTACACCTTC
V gene: TRBV18; J gene: TRBJ1-1; D gene: NA; clone size: NA; CDR3 protein: CASSPQGNTEAFF; CDR3 DNA: TGTGCCAGCTCACCACAGGGGAACACTGAAGCTTTCTTT
V gene: TRBV19; J gene: TRBJ2-7; D gene: TRBD1; clone size: NA; CDR3 protein: CASSPQGAYEQYF; CDR3 DNA: TGTGCCAGTAGCCCACAGGGGGCTTACGAGCAGTACTTC
V gene: TRBV2; J gene: TRBJ2-7; D gene: NA; clone size: NA; CDR3 protein: CASSDGGFSGDEQYF; CDR3 DNA: TGTGCCAGCAGTGATGGAGGTTTTTCTGGGGACGAGCAGTACTTC
V gene: TRBV18; J gene: TRBJ1-4; D gene: TRBD1; clone size: once; CDR3 protein: CASSPRRQGVDEKLFF; CDR3 DNA: TGTGCCAGCTCACCACGGCGACAGGGGGTGGATGAAAAACTGTTTTTT
V gene: TRBV5-1; J gene: TRBJ2-1; D gene: TRBD2; clone size: NA; CDR3 protein: CASSREEVYNEQFF; CDR3 DNA: TGCGCCAGCAGCCGGGAGGAGGTCTACAATGAGCAGTTCTTC
V gene: TRBV7-2; J gene: TRBJ2-5; D gene: NA; clone size: NA; CDR3 protein: CASSLIPTSRWGTQYF; CDR3 DNA: TGTGCCAGCAGCTTAATCCCGACCTCCCGCTGGGGGACCCAGTACTTC
V gene: TRBV6-6; J gene: TRBJ2-7; D gene: TRBD2; clone size: NA; CDR3 protein: CASSYSGGAGEQYF; CDR3 DNA: TGTGCCAGCAGTTACTCGGGGGGAGCGGGGGAGCAGTACTTC
V gene: TRBV2; J gene: TRBJ2-5; D gene: TRBD1; clone size: NA; CDR3 protein: CASSADREETQYF; CDR3 DNA: TGTGCCAGCAGTGCGGACAGGGAAGAGACCCAGTACTTC
V gene: TRBV19; J gene: TRBJ1-1; D gene: NA; clone size: NA; CDR3 protein: CASRPGASMNTEAFF; CDR3 DNA: TGTGCCAGTAGACCAGGGGCCTCCATGAACACTGAAGCTTTCTTT
V gene: TRBV25-1; J gene: TRBJ1-2; D gene: TRBD1; clone size: NA; CDR3 protein: CASRGMTGYGYTF; CDR3 DNA: TGTGCCAGCAGAGGGATGACAGGGTATGGCTACACCTTC
V gene: TRBV6-1; J gene: TRBJ2-1; D gene: NA; clone size: NA; CDR3 protein: CASTAGPYNEQFF; CDR3 DNA: TGTGCCAGCACAGCGGGCCCATACAATGAGCAGTTCTTC
V gene: TRBV9; J gene: TRBJ2-2; D gene: TRBD2; clone size: once; CDR3 protein: CASSVGSGSLGELFF; CDR3 DNA: TGTGCCAGCAGCGTAGGTAGCGGGAGCCTTGGGGAGCTGTTTTTT
V gene: TRBV18; J gene: TRBJ2-7; D gene: TRBD2; clone size: NA; CDR3 protein: CASSPTLPGLAGYEQYF; CDR3 DNA: TGTGCCAGCTCCCCGACCCTTCCGGGACTAGCGGGCTACGAGCAGTACTTC
V gene: TRBV19; J gene: TRBJ1-1; D gene: NA; clone size: NA; CDR3 protein: CASTGKGEGAFF; CDR3 DNA: TGTGCCAGCACAGGGAAGGGGGAGGGAGCTTTCTTT
V gene: TRBV5-1; J gene: TRBJ2-1; D gene: TRBD2; clone size: NA; CDR3 protein: CASSLGASGRAGPDEQFF; CDR3 DNA: TGCGCCAGCAGCTTGGGGGCTAGCGGGAGGGCCGGTCCGGATGAGCAGTTCTTC
V gene: TRBV7-9; J gene: TRBJ1-1; D gene: TRBD1; clone size: NA; CDR3 protein: CASSLTGEGGAFF; CDR3 DNA: TGTGCCAGCAGCTTGACAGGGGAGGGAGGAGCTTTCTTT
V gene: TRBV2; J gene: TRBJ2-5; D gene: NA; clone size: NA; CDR3 protein: CAVRGQGGEAQYF; CDR3 DNA: TGTGCCGTACGGGGGCAGGGCGGGGAGGCCCAGTACTTC
V gene: TRBV5-4; J gene: TRBJ1-2; D gene: NA; clone size: NA; CDR3 protein: CASSLDRDRGYTF; CDR3 DNA: TGTGCCAGCAGCTTGGACAGGGATCGCGGCTACACCTTC
V gene: TRBV27; J gene: TRBJ1-5; D gene: NA; clone size: few; CDR3 protein: CASSSQGIRRGNQPQHF; CDR3 DNA: TGTGCCAGCAGTTCCCAAGGTATCCGGCGCGGCAATCAGCCCCAGCATTTT
V gene: TRBV4-2; J gene: TRBJ2-7; D gene: TRBD1; clone size: NA; CDR3 protein: CASSQDFATGSHEQYF; CDR3 DNA: TGTGCCAGCAGCCAAGATTTTGCGACAGGGTCCCACGAGCAGTACTTC
V gene: TRBV19; J gene: TRBJ2-3; D gene: TRBD1; clone size: NA; CDR3 protein: CASSTGTDGTDTQYF; CDR3 DNA: TGTGCCAGTAGTACCGGGACAGACGGCACAGATACGCAGTATTTT
V gene: TRBV19; J gene: TRBJ2-7; D gene: NA; clone size: NA; CDR3 protein: CASSPHPTSAYEQYF; CDR3 DNA: TGTGCCAGTAGTCCCCACCCCACCTCAGCCTACGAGCAGTACTTC
V gene: TRBV7-2; J gene: TRBJ2-1; D gene: TRBD2; clone size: NA; CDR3 protein: CASSFLAGDEQFF; CDR3 DNA: TGTGCCAGCAGCTTCTTAGCGGGAGATGAGCAGTTCTTC
V gene: TRBV6-5; J gene: TRBJ2-5; D gene: NA; clone size: NA; CDR3 protein: CASSYAIGSGETQYF; CDR3 DNA: TGTGCCAGCAGTTACGCCATAGGATCAGGGGAGACCCAGTACTTC
V gene: TRBV6-5; J gene: TRBJ2-1; D gene: NA; clone size: NA; CDR3 protein: CASTPGPTINEQFF; CDR3 DNA: TGTGCCAGCACCCCCGGACCAACCATCAATGAGCAGTTCTTC
V gene: TRBV6-5; J gene: TRBJ2-1; D gene: TRBD1; clone size: NA; CDR3 protein: CASSYLGQGGGEQFF; CDR3 DNA: TGTGCCAGCAGTTACCTTGGACAGGGTGGGGGTGAGCAGTTCTTC
V gene: TRBV6-6; J gene: TRBJ1-1; D gene: NA; clone size: once; CDR3 protein: CASSYVGGVEAFF; CDR3 DNA: TGTGCCAGCAGTTACGTGGGGGGAGTCGAAGCTTTCTTT
V gene: TRBV5-1; J gene: TRBJ2-7; D gene: NA; clone size: NA; CDR3 protein: CASSLDGGPSYEQYF; CDR3 DNA: TGCGCCAGCAGCTTGGATGGGGGACCCTCCTACGAGCAGTACTTC
V gene: TRBV2; J gene: TRBJ1-2; D gene: TRBD1; clone size: NA; CDR3 protein: CASSPDRNLWNGYTF; CDR3 DNA: TGTGCCAGCAGTCCGGACAGGAACTTGTGGAATGGCTACACCTTC
V gene: TRBV18; J gene: TRBJ2-2; D gene: NA; clone size: NA; CDR3 protein: CASSFSGELFF; CDR3 DNA: TGTGCCAGCTCATTTAGCGGGGAGCTGTTTTTT
V gene: TRBV2; J gene: TRBJ1-1; D gene: NA; clone size: few; CDR3 protein: CASSDGGSEAFF; CDR3 DNA: TGTGCCAGCAGTGATGGCGGGTCTGAAGCTTTCTTT
V gene: TRBV30; J gene: TRBJ2-7; D gene: TRBD2; clone size: NA; CDR3 protein: CAWSDTTKGLAALEQYF; CDR3 DNA: TGTGCCTGGAGTGATACCACTAAGGGACTAGCCGCCCTTGAGCAGTACTTC
V gene: TRBV5-1; J gene: TRBJ2-7; D gene: TRBD2; clone size: NA; CDR3 protein: CASSLARGTYEQYF; CDR3 DNA: TGCGCCAGCAGCTTGGCGCGGGGGACCTACGAGCAGTACTTC
V gene: TRBV30; J gene: TRBJ1-2; D gene: TRBD1; clone size: NA; CDR3 protein: CAWSPQGSYGYTF; CDR3 DNA: TGTGCCTGGAGTCCACAGGGGAGCTATGGCTACACCTTC
V gene: TRBV6-1; J gene: TRBJ1-2; D gene: NA; clone size: NA; CDR3 protein: CASSEPMGATGGYTF; CDR3 DNA: TGTGCCAGCAGTGAACCTATGGGCGCGACGGGCGGCTACACCTTC
V gene: TRBV7-3; J gene: TRBJ2-5; D gene: NA; clone size: NA; CDR3 protein: CASSPEQGQTQYF; CDR3 DNA: TGTGCCAGCAGCCCCGAGCAGGGCCAGACCCAGTACTTC